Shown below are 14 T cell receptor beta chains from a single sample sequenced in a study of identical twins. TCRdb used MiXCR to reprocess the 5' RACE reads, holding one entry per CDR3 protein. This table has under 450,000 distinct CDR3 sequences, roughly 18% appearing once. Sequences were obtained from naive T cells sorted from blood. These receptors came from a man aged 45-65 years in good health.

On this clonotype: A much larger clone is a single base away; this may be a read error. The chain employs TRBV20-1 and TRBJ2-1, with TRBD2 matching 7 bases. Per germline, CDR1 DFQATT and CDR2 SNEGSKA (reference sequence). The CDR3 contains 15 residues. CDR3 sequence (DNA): TGCAGTCCTAGAGAGCCCGCAGCGGGATCTGTTGAGCAGTTCTTC. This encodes CSPREPAAGSVEQFF.

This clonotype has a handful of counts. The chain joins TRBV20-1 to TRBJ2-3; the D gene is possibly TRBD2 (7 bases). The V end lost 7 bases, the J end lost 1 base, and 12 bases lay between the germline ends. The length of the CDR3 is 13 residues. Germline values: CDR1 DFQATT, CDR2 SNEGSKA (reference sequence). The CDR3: CSVGGRGTDTQYF. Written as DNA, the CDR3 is TGCAGTGTGGGGGGGCGGGGCACAGATACGCAGTATTTT.

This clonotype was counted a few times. The CDR3: CASSHAYRGTTDTQYF. In DNA, the CDR3 is TGCGCCAGCAGCCACGCTTATCGGGGAACCACAGATACGCAGTATTTT. The chain couples TRBV4-3 to TRBJ2-3, with D possibly being TRBD2 (5 bases). V was clipped by 3 bases and J by 2 bases, with 15 bases between them. CDR3 length: 16 residues. Germline CDR1 reads LGHNA; CDR2 reads YSLEER.

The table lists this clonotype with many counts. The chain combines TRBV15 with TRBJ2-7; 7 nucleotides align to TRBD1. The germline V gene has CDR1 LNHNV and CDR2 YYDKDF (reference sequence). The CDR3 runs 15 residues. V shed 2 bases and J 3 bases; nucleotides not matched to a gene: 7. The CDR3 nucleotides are TGTGCCACCAGCAGACTTAACAGGGGTAACTACGAGCAGTACTTC. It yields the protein CATSRLNRGNYEQYF.

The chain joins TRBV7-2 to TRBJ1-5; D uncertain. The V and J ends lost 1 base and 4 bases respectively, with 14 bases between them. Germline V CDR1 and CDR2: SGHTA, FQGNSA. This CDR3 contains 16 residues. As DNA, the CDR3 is TGTGCCAGCAGCTTAGACTTCTTAGGAGGGAATCAGCCCCAGCATTTT. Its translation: CASSLDFLGGNQPQHF. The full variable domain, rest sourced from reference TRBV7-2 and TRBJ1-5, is GAGVSQSPSNKVTEKGKDVELRCDPISGHTALYWYRQSLGQGLEFLIYFQGNSAPDKSGLPSDRFSAERTGGSVSTLTIQRTQQEDSAVYLCASSLDFLGGNQPQHFGDGTRLSIL.

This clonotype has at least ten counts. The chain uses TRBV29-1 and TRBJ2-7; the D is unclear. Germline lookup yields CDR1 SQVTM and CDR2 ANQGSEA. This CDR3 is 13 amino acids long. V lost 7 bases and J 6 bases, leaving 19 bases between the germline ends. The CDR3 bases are TGCAGCGCCCGGGTGGGTTTTCGGAGCGAGCAGTACTTC. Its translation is CSARVGFRSEQYF.

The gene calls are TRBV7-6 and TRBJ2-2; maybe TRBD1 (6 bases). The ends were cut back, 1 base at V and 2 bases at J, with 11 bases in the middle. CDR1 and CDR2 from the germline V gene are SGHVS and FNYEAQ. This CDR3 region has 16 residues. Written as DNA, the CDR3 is TGTGCCAGCAGCTTAGAGACAGGCCGAAACACCGGGGAGCTGTTTTTT. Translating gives CASSLETGRNTGELFF.

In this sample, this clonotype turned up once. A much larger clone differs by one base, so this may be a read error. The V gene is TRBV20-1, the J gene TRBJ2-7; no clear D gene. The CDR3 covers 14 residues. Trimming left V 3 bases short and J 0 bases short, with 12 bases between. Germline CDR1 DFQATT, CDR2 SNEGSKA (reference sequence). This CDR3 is CSASAPQLSYEQYF. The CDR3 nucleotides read TGCAGTGCTAGTGCACCCCAGCTCTCCTACGAGCAGTACTTC.

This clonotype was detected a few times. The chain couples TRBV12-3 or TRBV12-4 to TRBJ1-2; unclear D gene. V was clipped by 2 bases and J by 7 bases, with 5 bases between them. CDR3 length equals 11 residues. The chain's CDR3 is CASSLSTGYTF. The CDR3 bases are TGTGCCAGCAGTTTATCCACTGGCTACACCTTC.

The DNA of the CDR3 is TGTGCCATCAGTAACAGGGCCAGCTCCTACGAGCAGTACTTC. It yields the protein CAISNRASSYEQYF. The chain recombines TRBV10-3 with TRBJ2-7, with a weak D call TRBD1 (6 bases). This CDR3 has 14 amino acids. Germline assignment: CDR1 ENHRY and CDR2 SYGVKD. V was cut by 5 bases and J by 0 bases, with 11 bases left in between.

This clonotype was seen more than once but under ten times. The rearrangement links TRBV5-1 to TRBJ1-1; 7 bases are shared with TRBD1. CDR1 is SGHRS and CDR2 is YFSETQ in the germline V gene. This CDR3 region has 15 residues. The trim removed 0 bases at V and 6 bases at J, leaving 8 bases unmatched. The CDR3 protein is CASSLESGGSSEAFF. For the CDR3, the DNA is TGCGCCAGCAGCTTGGAGTCAGGGGGATCGTCTGAAGCTTTCTTT.

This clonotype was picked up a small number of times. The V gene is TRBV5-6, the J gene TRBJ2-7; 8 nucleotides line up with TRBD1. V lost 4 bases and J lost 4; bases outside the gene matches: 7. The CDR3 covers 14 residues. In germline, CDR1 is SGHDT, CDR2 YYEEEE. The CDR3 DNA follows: TGTGCCAGCAGCCATAGGACAGGGCTATACGAGCAGTACTTC. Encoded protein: CASSHRTGLYEQYF.

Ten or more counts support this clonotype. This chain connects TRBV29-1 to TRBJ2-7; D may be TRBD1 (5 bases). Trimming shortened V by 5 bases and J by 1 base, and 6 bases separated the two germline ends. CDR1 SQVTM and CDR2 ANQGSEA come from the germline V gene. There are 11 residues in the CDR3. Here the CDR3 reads CSVKGSYEQYF. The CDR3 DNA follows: TGCAGCGTTAAGGGGTCCTACGAGCAGTACTTC.

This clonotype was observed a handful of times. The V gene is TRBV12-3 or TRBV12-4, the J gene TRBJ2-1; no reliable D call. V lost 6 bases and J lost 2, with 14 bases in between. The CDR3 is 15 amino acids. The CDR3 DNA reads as TGTGCCAGCAGCCCTGGACCTCTGCCCTACAATGAGCAGTTCTTC. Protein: CASSPGPLPYNEQFF.